The clone carrying this TCR beta chain was detected once. The data stem from a study of T-cell memory formation after mild COVID-19. This CDR3 spans 14 amino acids. Germline CDR1 is SGHRS and CDR2 is YFSETQ. In TCRdb, the 5' RACE reads were re-called with MiXCR into one record per CDR3 protein. Of hundreds of thousands of distinct CDR3 sequences detected, about 20% appear once; the ten largest clones hold around 13%. The rearrangement joins TRBV5-1 to TRBJ2-7; TRBD1 agrees at 8 bases. The sequence was obtained from an adult woman who had mild COVID-19 (a few samples of this study predate the infection). Cell type and time point are not known. Source material: PBMCs or a T cell subset sorted from them (not recorded which). The chain's CDR3 is CASSLTSGTGTLFV. The CDR3 DNA sequence: TGCGCCAGCAGCTTGACCTCCGGGACAGGCACATTGTTCGTC.